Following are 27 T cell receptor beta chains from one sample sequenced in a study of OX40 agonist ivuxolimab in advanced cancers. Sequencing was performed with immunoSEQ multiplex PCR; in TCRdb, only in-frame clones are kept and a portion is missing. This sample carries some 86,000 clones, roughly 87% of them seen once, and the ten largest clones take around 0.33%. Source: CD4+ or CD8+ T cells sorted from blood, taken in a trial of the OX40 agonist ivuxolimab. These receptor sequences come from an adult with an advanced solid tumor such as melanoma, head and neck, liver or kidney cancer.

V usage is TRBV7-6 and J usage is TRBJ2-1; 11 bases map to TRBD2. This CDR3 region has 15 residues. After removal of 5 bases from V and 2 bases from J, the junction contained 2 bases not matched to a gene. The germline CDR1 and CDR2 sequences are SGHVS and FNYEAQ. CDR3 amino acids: CASSVSGGAYNEQFF. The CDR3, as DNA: TGTGCCAGCAGCGTTAGCGGGGGGGCCTACAATGAGCAGTTCTTC.

The CDR3 loop is CASRQGWNSPLHF. CDR3 coding DNA: TGTGCCAGCAGACAGGGATGGAATTCACCCCTCCACTTT. The chain employs TRBV2 and TRBJ1-6; D perhaps matches TRBD1 (6 bases). Germline V gene sequence: CDR1 SNHLY, CDR2 FYNNEI. Trimming shortened V by 6 bases and J by 7 bases, and 10 bases separated the two germline ends. The CDR3 consists of 13 residues.

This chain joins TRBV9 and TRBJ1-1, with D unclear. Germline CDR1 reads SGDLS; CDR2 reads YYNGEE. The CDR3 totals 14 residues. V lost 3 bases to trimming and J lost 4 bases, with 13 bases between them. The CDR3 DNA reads TGTGCCAGCAGCGCCGACCCCGGAGTCACTGAAGCTTTCTTT. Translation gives CASSADPGVTEAFF.

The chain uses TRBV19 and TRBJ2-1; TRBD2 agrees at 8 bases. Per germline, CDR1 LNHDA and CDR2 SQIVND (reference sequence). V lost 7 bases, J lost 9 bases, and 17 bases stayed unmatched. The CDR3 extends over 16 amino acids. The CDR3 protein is CASKGSAGGFLSEQFF. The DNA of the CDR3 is TGTGCCAGTAAGGGGAGCGCGGGGGGTTTTCTGAGTGAGCAGTTCTTC. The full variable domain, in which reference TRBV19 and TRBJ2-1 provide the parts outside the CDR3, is DGGITQSPKYLFRKEGQNVTLSCEQNLNHDAMYWYRQDPGQGLRLIYYSQIVNDFQKGDIAEGYSVSREKKESFPLTVTSAQKNPTAFYLCASKGSAGGFLSEQFFGPGTRLTVL.

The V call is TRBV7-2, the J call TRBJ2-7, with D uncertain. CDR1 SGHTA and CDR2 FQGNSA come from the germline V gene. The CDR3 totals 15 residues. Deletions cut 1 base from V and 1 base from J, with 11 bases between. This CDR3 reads CASSLVLGSSYEQYF. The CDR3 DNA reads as TGTGCCAGCAGCTTAGTGCTCGGTTCGTCCTACGAGCAGTACTTC.

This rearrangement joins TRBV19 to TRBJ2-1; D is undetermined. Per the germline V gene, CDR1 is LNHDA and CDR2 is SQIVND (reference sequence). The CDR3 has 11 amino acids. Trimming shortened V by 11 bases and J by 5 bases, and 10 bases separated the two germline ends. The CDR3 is CAAATNNEQFF. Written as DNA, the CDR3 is TGTGCCGCGGCGACCAACAATGAGCAGTTCTTC.

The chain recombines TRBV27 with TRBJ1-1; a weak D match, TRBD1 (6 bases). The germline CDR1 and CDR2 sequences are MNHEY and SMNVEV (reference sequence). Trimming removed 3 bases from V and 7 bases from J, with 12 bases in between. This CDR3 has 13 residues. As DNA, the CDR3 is TGTGCCAGCAGTTTTACCAGGGGTAATGAAGCTTTCTTT. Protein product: CASSFTRGNEAFF.

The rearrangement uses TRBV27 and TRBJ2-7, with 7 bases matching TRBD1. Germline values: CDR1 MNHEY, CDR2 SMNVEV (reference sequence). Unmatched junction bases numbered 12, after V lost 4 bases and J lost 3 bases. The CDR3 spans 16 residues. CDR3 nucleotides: TGTGCCAGCAGTTCCTATCTCGGGACAGCAATCTACGAGCAGTACTTC. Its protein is CASSSYLGTAIYEQYF.

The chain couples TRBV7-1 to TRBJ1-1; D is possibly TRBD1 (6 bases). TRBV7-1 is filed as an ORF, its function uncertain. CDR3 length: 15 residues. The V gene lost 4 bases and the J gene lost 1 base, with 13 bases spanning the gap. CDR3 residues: CASSLVLGGNTEAFF. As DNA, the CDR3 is TGTGCCAGCAGCTTAGTCCTAGGGGGGAACACTGAAGCTTTCTTT.

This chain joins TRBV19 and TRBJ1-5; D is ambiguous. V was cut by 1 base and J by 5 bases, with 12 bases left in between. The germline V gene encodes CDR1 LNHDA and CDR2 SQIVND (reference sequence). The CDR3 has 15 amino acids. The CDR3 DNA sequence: TGTGCCAGTAGTATAGTTCGCACTCTAGATCAGCCCCAGCATTTT. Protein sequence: CASSIVRTLDQPQHF.

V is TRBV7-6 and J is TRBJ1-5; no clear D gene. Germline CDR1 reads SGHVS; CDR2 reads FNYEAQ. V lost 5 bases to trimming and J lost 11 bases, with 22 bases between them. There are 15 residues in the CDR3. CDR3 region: CASSRTFRGDGAQHF. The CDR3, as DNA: TGTGCCAGCAGCCGGACGTTCCGGGGTGATGGGGCCCAGCATTTT.

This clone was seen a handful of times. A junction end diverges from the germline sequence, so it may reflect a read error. In nucleotides, the CDR3 is TGTGCCTGGACCCCGAAAGATCGGAACGCTGAAGCTTTCTTT. It codes for CAWTPKDRNAEAFF. The chain couples TRBV30 to TRBJ1-1; D gene ambiguous. Germline lookup yields CDR1 GTSNPN and CDR2 SVGIG (reference sequence). CDR3 size: 14 residues.

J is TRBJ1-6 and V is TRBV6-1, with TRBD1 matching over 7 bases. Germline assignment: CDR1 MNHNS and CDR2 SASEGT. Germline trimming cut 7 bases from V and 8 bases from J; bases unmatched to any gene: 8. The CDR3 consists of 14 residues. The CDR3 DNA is TGTGCCAGCACTAACAGGGGAGAATATTCACCCCTCCACTTT. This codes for CASTNRGEYSPLHF.

CDR3 nucleotide sequence: TGTGCCAGCAGTTTATGGGAGGAGGGAAACACTGAAGCTTTCTTT. This translates into CASSLWEEGNTEAFF. V gene TRBV28 combines with J gene TRBJ1-1; D ambiguous. V was pared by 0 bases and J by 2 bases, with 10 bases between. CDR1 and CDR2 (germline): MDHEN, SYDVKM. This CDR3 is built from 15 residues.

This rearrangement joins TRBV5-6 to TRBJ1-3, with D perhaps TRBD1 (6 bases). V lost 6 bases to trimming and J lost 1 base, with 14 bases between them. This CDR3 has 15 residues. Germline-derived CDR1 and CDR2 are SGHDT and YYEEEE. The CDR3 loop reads CASTRGGLSGNTIYF. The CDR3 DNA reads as TGTGCCAGCACGCGAGGGGGTCTATCTGGAAACACCATATATTTT.

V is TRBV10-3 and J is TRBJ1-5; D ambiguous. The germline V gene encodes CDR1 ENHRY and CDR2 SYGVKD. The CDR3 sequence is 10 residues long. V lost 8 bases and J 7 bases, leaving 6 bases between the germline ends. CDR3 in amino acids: CAICWQPQHF. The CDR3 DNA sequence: TGTGCCATCTGTTGGCAGCCCCAGCATTTT.

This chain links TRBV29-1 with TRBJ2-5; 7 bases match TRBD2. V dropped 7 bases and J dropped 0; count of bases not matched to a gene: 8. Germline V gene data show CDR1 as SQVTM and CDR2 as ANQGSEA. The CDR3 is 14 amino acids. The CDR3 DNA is TGCAGCGCCGAATTAGCGGGTCACCAAGAGACCCAGTACTTC. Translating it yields CSAELAGHQETQYF.

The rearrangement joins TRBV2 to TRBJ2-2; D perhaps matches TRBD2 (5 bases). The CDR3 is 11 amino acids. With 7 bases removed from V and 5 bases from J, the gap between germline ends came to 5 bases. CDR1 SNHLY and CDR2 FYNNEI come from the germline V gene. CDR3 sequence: CASTGTGELFF. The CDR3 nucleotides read TGTGCCAGCACGGGGACCGGGGAGCTGTTTTTT. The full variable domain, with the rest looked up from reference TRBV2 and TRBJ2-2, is EPEVTQTPSHQVTQMGQEVILRCVPISNHLYFYWYRQILGQKVEFLVSFYNNEISEKSEIFDDQFSVERPDGSNFTLKIRSTKLEDSAMYFCASTGTGELFFGEGSRLTVL.

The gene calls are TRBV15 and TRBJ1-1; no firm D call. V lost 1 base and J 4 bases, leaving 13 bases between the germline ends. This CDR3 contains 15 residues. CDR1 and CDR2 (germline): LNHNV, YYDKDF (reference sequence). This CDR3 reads CATSRAPVSGTEAFF. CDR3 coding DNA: TGTGCCACCAGCAGAGCTCCCGTTTCGGGCACTGAAGCTTTCTTT.

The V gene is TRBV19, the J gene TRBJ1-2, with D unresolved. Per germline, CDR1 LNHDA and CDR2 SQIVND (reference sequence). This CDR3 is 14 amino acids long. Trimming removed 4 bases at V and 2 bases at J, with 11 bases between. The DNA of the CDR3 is TGTGCCAGTAGTACGATCACACAAAACTATGGCTACACCTTC. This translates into CASSTITQNYGYTF.

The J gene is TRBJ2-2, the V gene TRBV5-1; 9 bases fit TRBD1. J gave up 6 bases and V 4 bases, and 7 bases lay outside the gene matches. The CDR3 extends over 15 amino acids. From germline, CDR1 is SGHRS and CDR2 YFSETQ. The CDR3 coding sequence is TGCGCCAGCAGCGTTCTACAGGGGGCGGCCGGGGAGCTGTTTTTT. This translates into CASSVLQGAAGELFF.

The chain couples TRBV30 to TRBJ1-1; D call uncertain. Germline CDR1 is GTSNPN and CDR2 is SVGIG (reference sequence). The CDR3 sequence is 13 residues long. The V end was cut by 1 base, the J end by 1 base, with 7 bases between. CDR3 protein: CAWSGQQNTEAFF. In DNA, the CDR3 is TGTGCCTGGAGTGGGCAGCAGAACACTGAAGCTTTCTTT.

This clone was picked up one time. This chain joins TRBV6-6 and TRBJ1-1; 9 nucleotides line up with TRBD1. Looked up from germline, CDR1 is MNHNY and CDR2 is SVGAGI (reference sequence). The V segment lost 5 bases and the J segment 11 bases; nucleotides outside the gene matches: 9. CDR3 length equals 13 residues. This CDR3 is CASSPGTGNWAFF. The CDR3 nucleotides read TGTGCCAGCAGTCCCGGGACAGGGAATTGGGCTTTCTTT.

CDR3 loop: CASRPRDSLMVYF. CDR3 DNA sequence: TGTGCCAGCAGACCCCGGGACTCCCTTATGGTGTACTTC. This chain links TRBV6-5 with TRBJ2-7, with a weak D call TRBD2 (6 bases). This CDR3 comprises 13 residues. Trimming removed 6 bases at V and 12 bases at J, with 21 bases between. The germline gives CDR1 MNHEY, CDR2 SVGAGI.

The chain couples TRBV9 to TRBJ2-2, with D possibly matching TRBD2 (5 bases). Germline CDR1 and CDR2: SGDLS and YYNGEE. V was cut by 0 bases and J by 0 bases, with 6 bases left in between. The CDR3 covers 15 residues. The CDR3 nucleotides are TGTGCCAGCAGCGTAGTCGGGGCGAACACCGGGGAGCTGTTTTTT. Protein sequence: CASSVVGANTGELFF.

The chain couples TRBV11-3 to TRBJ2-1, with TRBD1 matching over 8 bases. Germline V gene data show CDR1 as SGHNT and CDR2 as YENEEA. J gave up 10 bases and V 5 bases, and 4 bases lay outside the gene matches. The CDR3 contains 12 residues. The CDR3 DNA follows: TGTGCCAGCAGCCAGCGGACAGGGGAGCAGTTCTTC. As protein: CASSQRTGEQFF.

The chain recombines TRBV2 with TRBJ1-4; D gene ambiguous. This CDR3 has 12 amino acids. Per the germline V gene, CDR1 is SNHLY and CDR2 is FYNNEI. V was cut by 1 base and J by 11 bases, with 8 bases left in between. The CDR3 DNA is TGTGCCAGCAGTGAAGGGATGAGGAAACTGTTTTTT. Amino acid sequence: CASSEGMRKLFF.